The 15 T cell receptor beta chains in this list originate from one sample, sequenced in a study of early T cells in non-severe SARS-CoV-2 infection. Each CDR3 protein gets one entry after TCRdb re-called the 5' RACE reads with MiXCR. The sample includes more than 45,000 distinct CDR3 sequences, 5.6% of them seen just once. Material: whole blood. The origin of the receptors is an adult who was a healthcare worker with PCR-confirmed SARS-CoV-2 infection or an uninfected control (not recorded which).

At least ten counts were recorded for this clonotype. The V call is TRBV6-5, the J call TRBJ2-7; 11 bases match TRBD2. V gave up 2 bases and J gave up 3 bases; unmatched junction bases: 0. Germline V lookup: CDR1 MNHEY, CDR2 SVGAGI. CDR3 length equals 14 residues. CDR3 protein: CASSYTSGSYEQYF. CDR3 nucleotide sequence: TGTGCCAGCAGTTACACTAGCGGGAGCTACGAGCAGTACTTC.

As to this clonotype: This clone may be a read error of a much larger clone one base away. The chain uses TRBV12-3 or TRBV12-4 and TRBJ2-7; TRBD1 might be the D (6 bases). The V end lost 6 bases, the J end lost 5 bases, and 23 bases lay between the germline ends. This CDR3 contains 16 residues. The CDR3 loop is CASSRSWGTWSDEQYF. The CDR3 DNA sequence: TGTGCCAGCAGCCGTAGCTGGGGGACATGGTCGGACGAGCAGTACTTC.

This clonotype was seen repeatedly, ten times or more. V gene TRBV11-3 combines with J gene TRBJ2-7; possibly TRBD2 for D (6 bases). V shed 4 bases and J shed 2 bases, with 21 bases lying between them. The germline V gene encodes CDR1 SGHNT and CDR2 YENEEA. The CDR3 contains 17 residues. The DNA of the CDR3 is TGTGCCAGCAGCTCGGGGGATGGGGGTAGCGCTACCTACGAGCAGTACTTC. Its protein product is CASSSGDGGSATYEQYF.

This clonotype was recorded at least ten times. The chain uses TRBV5-1 and TRBJ2-1, with TRBD2 identical over 11 bases. There are 19 residues in the CDR3. CDR1 and CDR2 from the germline V gene are SGHRS and YFSETQ. The ends lost 4 bases at V and 0 bases at J; junction bases unmatched: 12. The CDR3 sequence: CASSGRLAGRLSSYNEQFF. CDR3 nucleotides: TGCGCCAGCAGCGGACGACTAGCGGGAAGGCTGAGCTCCTACAATGAGCAGTTCTTC.

The gene calls are TRBV12-3 or TRBV12-4 and TRBJ2-2, with 11 bases that match TRBD1. The CDR3 runs 17 residues. The junction had 10 bases not matched to a gene; V was cut back by 3 bases and J by 7 bases. CDR3 nucleotides: TGTGCCAGCAGTTTCAGGACAGGGGGCGCGAGCGGCGGGGAGCTGTTTTTT. It yields the protein CASSFRTGGASGGELFF.

The sample holds a few counts of this clonotype. V usage is TRBV5-6 and J usage is TRBJ2-3; D could derive from TRBD1 or TRBD2 (5 bases each). Between the trimmed V and J ends, which lost 5 bases and 2 bases, there was a span of 9 bases. The CDR3 totals 13 residues. Looked up from germline, CDR1 is SGHDT and CDR2 is YYEEEE. CDR3 region: CASRGDDTDTQYF. Written as DNA, the CDR3 is TGTGCCAGCAGGGGGGACGACACAGATACGCAGTATTTT. The entire variable domain, with the rest obtained from reference TRBV5-6 and TRBJ2-3, is as follows: DAGVTQSPTHLIKTRGQQVTLRCSPKSGHDTVSWYQQALGQGPQFIFQYYEEEERQRGNFPDRFSGHQFPNYSSELNVNALLLGDSALYLCASRGDDTDTQYFGPGTRLTVL.

Regarding this clonotype: A read error is possible here, since a much larger clone lies one base away. This chain uses TRBV29-1 with TRBJ2-3; D perhaps matches TRBD1 (6 bases). V shed 0 bases and J shed 7 bases, with 20 bases lying between them. This CDR3 spans 16 amino acids. Per the germline V gene, CDR1 is SQVTM and CDR2 is ANQGSEA. The CDR3 region is CSVEDREGDISHTQYF. The CDR3 bases are TGCAGCGTTGAAGATCGAGAGGGGGACATTTCACATACGCAGTATTTT.

In this sample, this clonotype turned up many times. The V call is TRBV20-1, the J call TRBJ2-1, with 12 bases identical to TRBD2. The CDR3 length is 15 residues. Germline assignment: CDR1 DFQATT and CDR2 SNEGSKA (reference sequence). With 5 bases clipped from V and 7 bases from J, the junction kept 9 bases outside the gene matches. The CDR3 is CSAPSGRASGNEQFF. The CDR3 nucleotides are TGCAGTGCTCCTAGCGGGAGGGCCAGTGGGAATGAGCAGTTCTTC.

The genes are TRBV24-1 and TRBJ2-1, with unresolved D. Trimming took off 2 bases at V and 6 bases at J, with 4 bases between the two ends. The CDR3 loop spans 12 amino acids. In germline, CDR1 is KGHDR, CDR2 SFDVKD. CDR3 sequence (DNA): TGTGCCACCAGTGATTATGTCAATGAGCAGTTCTTC. Its protein is CATSDYVNEQFF.

This clonotype was recorded many times. The chain uses TRBV27 and TRBJ1-5, with D tentatively TRBD1 (5 bases). The length of the CDR3 is 13 residues. Germline values: CDR1 MNHEY, CDR2 SMNVEV (reference sequence). The ends were cut back, 4 bases at V and 9 bases at J, with 13 bases in the middle. The CDR3: CASSSARESPQHF. DNA of the CDR3: TGTGCCAGCAGTTCGGCCAGGGAGTCGCCCCAGCATTTT.

The chain uses TRBV18 and TRBJ2-3; 11 bases agree with TRBD2. The CDR3 length is 16 residues. Germline V CDR1 and CDR2: KGHSH, LQKENI. V lost 0 bases and J lost 6; bases outside the gene matches: 5. This CDR3 is CASSPPLAGEVDTQYF. The CDR3 DNA reads TGTGCCAGCTCACCACCACTAGCGGGAGAGGTCGATACGCAGTATTTT.

This clonotype was recorded at least ten times. The chain combines TRBV11-1 with TRBJ2-7; D possibly uses TRBD1 or TRBD2 (5 bases each). Germline V gene lookup returns CDR1 SGHAT and CDR2 FQDESV (reference sequence). The CDR3 is 12 amino acids. V was pared by 5 bases and J by 3 bases, with 8 bases between. The CDR3 protein is CASSGTDYEQYF. CDR3 nucleotides: TGTGCCAGCAGCGGGACGGACTACGAGCAGTACTTC.

This clonotype was seen a handful of times. The V call is TRBV5-4, the J call TRBJ2-3, with D perhaps TRBD1 (6 bases). The CDR3 runs to 15 residues. Germline lookup yields CDR1 SGHNT and CDR2 YYREEE (reference sequence). Deletions cut 2 bases from V and 2 bases from J, with 12 bases between. CDR3 amino acids: CASSLRGWITDTQYF. Here the CDR3 DNA reads TGTGCCAGCAGCTTAAGGGGGTGGATCACAGATACGCAGTATTTT.

The V call is TRBV13, the J call TRBJ2-1; D is ambiguous. V lost 5 bases and J lost 12, with 17 bases in between. CDR1 is PRHDT and CDR2 is FYEKMQ in the germline V gene (reference sequence). This CDR3 is 13 amino acids long. Here the CDR3 DNA reads TGTGCCAGCAGCCAAATGGACGCCCGGCTGCAGTTCTTC. Encoded protein: CASSQMDARLQFF.

The rearrangement links TRBV5-5 to TRBJ2-3, with TRBD2 matching 9 bases. The V and J ends lost 0 bases and 2 bases, in that order; junction bases with no gene match: 7. Germline-derived CDR1 and CDR2 are SGHKS and YYEKEE (reference sequence). CDR3 length equals 17 residues. The CDR3 here is CASSLAWLAGYTDTQYF. The CDR3 DNA follows: TGTGCCAGCAGCTTGGCTTGGCTAGCGGGGTACACAGATACGCAGTATTTT.